This T cell receptor (beta chain) comes out of a study of blood T cell repertoires in COVID-19. Study-wide background: The origin of the acute and convalescent COVID-19 samples was the United States, Italy and Spain. Sample material is recorded as cDNA or gDNA derived from T cells, B-cell-depleted T cells, or PBMCs.

The CDR3 sequence is 18 residues long. Germline V gives CDR1 SGHDT, CDR2 YYEEEE. V was clipped by 2 bases and J by 2 bases, with 17 bases between them. This clone came up once. Clones were read by immunoSEQ multiplex PCR, and TCRdb kept only the in-frame ones, dropping some. The repertoire has roughly 410,000 clones, around 87% of them found once; the top ten carry roughly 2%. This chain joins TRBV5-6 and TRBJ2-6, with D possibly matching TRBD2 (6 bases). This TCR was recovered from a woman aged 55-70 years with COVID-19, enrolled during active disease. Sequenced: peripheral blood. The CDR3 protein is CASSFGSTRTAGANVLTF. The CDR3 DNA follows: TGTGCCAGCAGCTTCGGGAGTACGCGAACGGCTGGGGCCAACGTCCTGACTTTC.